The rows below give T cell receptor beta chains drawn from one sample of a study of breast tumors, draining lymph nodes, adjacent tissues. Each CDR3 protein gets one entry after TCRdb re-called the multiplex PCR reads with MiXCR. The table records around 130,000 distinct CDR3 sequences, 32% of them present only once. What was sequenced was axillary lymph node tissue. Receptor source: a female donor with breast cancer. Some clones in this sample may be carry-over from other donors' samples. The CDR3 runs from the conserved cysteine through the conserved F or W. The D gene is left open where the match is weak. Expanded clones are given a class, and other clones once, few, many or no size at all.

cdr3_length j_call v_call clone_size d_call cdr3_aa cdr3_nt
14 TRBJ2-1 TRBV2 many TRBD2 CASRSAGGWNEQFF TGTGCCAGCAGATCGGCGGGGGGTTGGAATGAGCAGTTCTTC
12 TRBJ1-2 TRBV25-1 many . CASSSVDYGYTF TGTGCCAGCAGTAGTGTTGACTATGGCTACACCTTC
11 TRBJ2-7 TRBV24-1 many . CAPLGCYEQYF TGTGCCCCCCTGGGTTGCTACGAGCAGTACTTC
16 TRBJ2-7 TRBV28 many TRBD1 CASSLLRPGGPSEQYF TGTGCCAGCAGTTTATTGCGGCCAGGGGGCCCCTCAGAGCAGTACTTC
13 TRBJ2-3 TRBV7-7 many TRBD1 CASSLGGTGPQYF TGTGCTAGCAGCTTAGGGGGGACAGGTCCGCAGTATTTT
14 TRBJ1-6 TRBV24-1 . . CATSANRASSPLHF TGTGCCACCAGTGCAAACAGGGCGAGTTCACCCCTCCACTTT
13 TRBJ1-4 TRBV28 many . CASSLPEGEKLFF TGTGCCAGCAGTTTACCCGAGGGCGAAAAACTGTTTTTT
14 TRBJ2-1 TRBV20-1 many TRBD2 CSAREGGGAREQFF TGCAGTGCTAGAGAAGGCGGGGGGGCCAGAGAGCAGTTCTTC
12 TRBJ2-4 TRBV18 . . CASSGAKNIQYF TGTGCCAGCTCAGGGGCCAAAAACATTCAGTACTTC
15 TRBJ1-4 TRBV3-1 . . CASSQPGRLGGELFF TGTGCCAGCAGCCAACCAGGACGCCTAGGTGGGGAACTGTTTTTT
12 TRBJ1-4 TRBV7-9 medium-sized . CASSSYNEKLFF TGTGCCAGCAGCTCGTATAATGAAAAACTGTTTTTT
12 TRBJ2-4 TRBV29-1 many . CSVELGTDIQYF TGCAGCGTTGAATTGGGGACGGACATTCAGTACTTC
17 TRBJ2-1 TRBV24-1 . . CATSEESYRIAINEQFF TGTGCCACCAGTGAGGAATCTTATAGGATAGCGATCAATGAACAGTTCTTC
19 TRBJ1-2 TRBV4-1 many . CASSQYPIQGSTRVFGYTF TGCGCCAGCAGCCAATATCCGATACAGGGTTCAACTCGTGTTTTTGGCTACACCTTC